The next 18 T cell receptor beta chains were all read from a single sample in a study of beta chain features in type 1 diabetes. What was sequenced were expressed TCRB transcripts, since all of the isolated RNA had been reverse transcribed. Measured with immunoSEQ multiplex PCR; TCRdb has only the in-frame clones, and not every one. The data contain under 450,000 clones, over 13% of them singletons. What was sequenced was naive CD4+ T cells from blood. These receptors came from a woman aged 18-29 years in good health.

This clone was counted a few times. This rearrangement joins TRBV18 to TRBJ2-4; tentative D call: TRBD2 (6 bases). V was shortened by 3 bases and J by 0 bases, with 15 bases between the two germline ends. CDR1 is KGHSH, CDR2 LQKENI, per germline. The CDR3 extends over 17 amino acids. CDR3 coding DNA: TGTGCCAGCTCACCCTCGTCTGTGGGACTAGCCAAAAACATTCAGTACTTC. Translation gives CASSPSSVGLAKNIQYF.

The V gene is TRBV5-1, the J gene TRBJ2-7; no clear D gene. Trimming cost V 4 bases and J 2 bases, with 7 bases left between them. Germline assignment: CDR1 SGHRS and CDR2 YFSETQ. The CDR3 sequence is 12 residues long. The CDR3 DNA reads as TGCGCCAGCAGCCCGAGCACCTACGAGCAGTACTTC. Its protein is CASSPSTYEQYF.

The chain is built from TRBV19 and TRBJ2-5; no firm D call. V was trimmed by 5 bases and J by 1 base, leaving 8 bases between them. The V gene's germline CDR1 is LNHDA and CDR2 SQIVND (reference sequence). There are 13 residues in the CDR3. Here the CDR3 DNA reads TGTGCCAGTAGTCCGCAGTCCCAAGAGACCCAGTACTTC. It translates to CASSPQSQETQYF.

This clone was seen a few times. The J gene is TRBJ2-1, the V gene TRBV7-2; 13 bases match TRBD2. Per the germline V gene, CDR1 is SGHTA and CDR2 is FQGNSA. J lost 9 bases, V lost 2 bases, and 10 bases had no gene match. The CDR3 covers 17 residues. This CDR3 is CASSLRTSGRAAGEQFF. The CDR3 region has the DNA TGTGCCAGCAGCTTACGAACTAGCGGGAGGGCGGCGGGTGAGCAGTTCTTC.

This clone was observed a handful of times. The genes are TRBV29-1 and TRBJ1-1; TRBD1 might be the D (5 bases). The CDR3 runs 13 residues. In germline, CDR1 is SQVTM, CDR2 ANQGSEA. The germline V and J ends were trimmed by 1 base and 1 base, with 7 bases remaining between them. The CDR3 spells CSVEGQWNTEAFF. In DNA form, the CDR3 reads TGCAGCGTTGAAGGACAGTGGAACACTGAAGCTTTCTTT.

CDR3 in amino acids: CASSVGGTSGTYEQYF. The DNA of the CDR3 is TGTGCCAGCAGCGTAGGTGGGACTAGCGGGACCTACGAGCAGTACTTC. The chain recombines TRBV9 with TRBJ2-7; 13 positions match TRBD2. The CDR3 extends over 16 amino acids. The V gene's germline CDR1 is SGDLS and CDR2 YYNGEE. J lost 2 bases, V lost 0 bases, and 2 bases had no gene match.

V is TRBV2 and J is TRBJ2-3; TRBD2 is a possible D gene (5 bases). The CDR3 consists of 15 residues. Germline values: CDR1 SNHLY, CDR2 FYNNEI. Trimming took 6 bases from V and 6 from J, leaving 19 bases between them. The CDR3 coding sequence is TGTGCCAGCAGCCTAGACTCCCATCGCGGGGATACGCAGTATTTT. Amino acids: CASSLDSHRGDTQYF.

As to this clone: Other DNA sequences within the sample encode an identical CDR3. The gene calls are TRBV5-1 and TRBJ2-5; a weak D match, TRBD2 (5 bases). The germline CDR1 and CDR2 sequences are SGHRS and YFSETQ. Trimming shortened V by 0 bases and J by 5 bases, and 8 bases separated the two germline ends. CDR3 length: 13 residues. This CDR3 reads CASSLGGGETQYF. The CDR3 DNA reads TGCGCCAGCAGCTTGGGCGGCGGGGAGACCCAGTACTTC.

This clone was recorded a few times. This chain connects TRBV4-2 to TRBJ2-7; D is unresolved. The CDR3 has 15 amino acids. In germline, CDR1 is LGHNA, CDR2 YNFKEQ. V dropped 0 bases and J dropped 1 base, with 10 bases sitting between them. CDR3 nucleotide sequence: TGTGCCAGCAGCCAAGATACCGGTATATCCTACGAGCAGTACTTC. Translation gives CASSQDTGISYEQYF.

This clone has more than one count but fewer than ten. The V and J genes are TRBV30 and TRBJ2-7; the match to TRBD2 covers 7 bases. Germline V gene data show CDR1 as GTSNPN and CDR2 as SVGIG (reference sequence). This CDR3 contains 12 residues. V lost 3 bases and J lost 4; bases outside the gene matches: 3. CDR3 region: CAWRTSKYEQYF. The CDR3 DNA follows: TGTGCCTGGAGGACTAGCAAGTACGAGCAGTACTTC.

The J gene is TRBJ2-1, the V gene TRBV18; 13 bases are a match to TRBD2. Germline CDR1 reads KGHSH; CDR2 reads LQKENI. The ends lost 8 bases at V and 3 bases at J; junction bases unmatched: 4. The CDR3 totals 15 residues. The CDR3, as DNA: TGTGCCAGCCTCCGGACTAGCGGGAGCTACAATGAGCAGTTCTTC. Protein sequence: CASLRTSGSYNEQFF.

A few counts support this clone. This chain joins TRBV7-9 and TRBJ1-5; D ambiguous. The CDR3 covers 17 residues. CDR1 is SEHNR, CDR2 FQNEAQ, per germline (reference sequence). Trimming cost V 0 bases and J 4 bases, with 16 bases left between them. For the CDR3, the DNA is TGTGCCAGCAGCTTAGCGCTTCAGGCGGGGTTTAATCAGCCCCAGCATTTT. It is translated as CASSLALQAGFNQPQHF.

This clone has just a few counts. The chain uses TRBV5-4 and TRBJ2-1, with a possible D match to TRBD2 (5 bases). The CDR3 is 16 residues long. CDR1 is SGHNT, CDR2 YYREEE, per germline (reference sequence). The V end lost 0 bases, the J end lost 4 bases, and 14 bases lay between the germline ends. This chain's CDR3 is CASSLAGLSKYNEQFF. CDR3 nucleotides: TGTGCCAGCAGCTTGGCCGGACTCTCGAAGTACAATGAGCAGTTCTTC.

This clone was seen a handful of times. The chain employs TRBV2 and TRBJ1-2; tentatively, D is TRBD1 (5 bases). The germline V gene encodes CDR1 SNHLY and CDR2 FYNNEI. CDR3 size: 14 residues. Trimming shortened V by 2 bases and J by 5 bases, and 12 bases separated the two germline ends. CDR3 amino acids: CASSEQGARYGYTF. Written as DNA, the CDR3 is TGTGCCAGCAGTGAACAGGGCGCGCGATATGGCTACACCTTC.

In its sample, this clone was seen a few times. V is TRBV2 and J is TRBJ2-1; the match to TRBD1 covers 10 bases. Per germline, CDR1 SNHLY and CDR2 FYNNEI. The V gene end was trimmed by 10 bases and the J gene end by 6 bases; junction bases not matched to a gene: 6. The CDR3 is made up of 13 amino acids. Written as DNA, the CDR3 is TGTGCCACCCCGGGACAGGGGATCAATGAGCAGTTCTTC. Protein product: CATPGQGINEQFF.

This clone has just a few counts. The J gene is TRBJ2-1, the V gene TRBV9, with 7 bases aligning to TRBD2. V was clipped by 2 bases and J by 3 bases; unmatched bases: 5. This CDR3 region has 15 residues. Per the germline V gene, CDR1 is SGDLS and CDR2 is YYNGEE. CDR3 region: CASSVGGSHYNEQFF. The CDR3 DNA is TGTGCCAGCAGCGTTGGCGGGAGTCACTACAATGAGCAGTTCTTC.

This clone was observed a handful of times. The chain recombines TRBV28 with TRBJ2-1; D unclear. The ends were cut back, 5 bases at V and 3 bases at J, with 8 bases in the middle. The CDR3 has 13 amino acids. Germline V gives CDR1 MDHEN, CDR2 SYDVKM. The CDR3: CASSTTVYNEQFF. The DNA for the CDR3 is TGTGCCAGCAGTACCACGGTCTACAATGAGCAGTTCTTC.

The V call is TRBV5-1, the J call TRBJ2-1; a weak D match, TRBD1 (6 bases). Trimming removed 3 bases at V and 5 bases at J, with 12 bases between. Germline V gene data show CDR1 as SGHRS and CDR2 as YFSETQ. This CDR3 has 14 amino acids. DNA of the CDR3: TGCGCCAGCAGCTCCCGGGACACACACAATGAGCAGTTCTTC. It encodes CASSSRDTHNEQFF.